A single sample gave rise to the 23 T cell receptor beta chains below, sequenced in a study of shared clonotypes between healthy human individuals. TCRdb's table, derived via immunoSEQ multiplex PCR, lists solely in-frame clones and lacks some. The sample lists around 1,000,000 clones, around three quarters seen once, with more than 0.85% in the top ten. The material sequenced was memory CD4+ T cells from PBMCs. Subset described: CD45RA-negative fraction. These receptors came from a man between 18 and 35 years old in good health. Some clones in this sample may be carry-over from other donors' samples.

This chain uses TRBV27 with TRBJ1-5; D is ambiguous. The CDR3 sequence is 14 residues long. Germline CDR1 reads MNHEY; CDR2 reads SMNVEV (reference sequence). With 3 bases removed from V and 0 bases from J, the gap between germline ends came to 6 bases. The CDR3 bases are TGTGCCAGCAGTTTTGGGCATAGCAATCAGCCCCAGCATTTT. Translating it yields CASSFGHSNQPQHF.

The chain combines TRBV15 with TRBJ2-1; possibly TRBD2 for D (6 bases). V was pared by 2 bases and J by 0 bases, with 11 bases between. This CDR3 spans 16 amino acids. The germline CDR1 and CDR2 sequences are LNHNV and YYDKDF (reference sequence). In DNA, the CDR3 is TGTGCCACCAGCAGATCGTTAGCGGTCTCCTACAATGAGCAGTTCTTC. The encoded protein is CATSRSLAVSYNEQFF.

This CDR3 reads CASSSDRAATTYNEQFF. CDR3 bases: TGTGCCAGCAGCTCTGACAGGGCCGCGACTACCTACAATGAGCAGTTCTTC. The V gene is TRBV7-6, the J gene TRBJ2-1, with TRBD1 matching over 7 bases. The CDR3 extends over 17 amino acids. The V and J ends lost 4 bases and 2 bases, in that order; junction bases with no gene match: 11. CDR1 SGHVS and CDR2 FNYEAQ come from the germline V gene.

The chain employs TRBV2 and TRBJ1-1; 9 nucleotides align to TRBD1. CDR3 size: 14 residues. The ends lost 8 bases at V and 4 bases at J; junction bases unmatched: 8. Germline CDR1 is SNHLY and CDR2 is FYNNEI. The CDR3 coding sequence is TGTGCCAGCTACATGGGACAGGGAGTCACTGAAGCTTTCTTT. This sequence encodes CASYMGQGVTEAFF.

J is TRBJ2-5 and V is TRBV7-9, with unresolved D. Trimming shortened V by 5 bases and J by 5 bases, and 15 bases separated the two germline ends. CDR3 length: 14 amino acids. The germline gives CDR1 SEHNR, CDR2 FQNEAQ (reference sequence). The CDR3 coding sequence is TGTGCCAGCAGCCCCGCCGTGACGATCGAGACCCAGTACTTC. Translation gives CASSPAVTIETQYF.

This clone was observed a single time. V is TRBV4-1 and J is TRBJ2-7; TRBD2 matches 9 bases. Trimming removed 1 base from V and 2 bases from J; junction bases left unmatched: 3. The CDR3 consists of 15 residues. CDR1 is MGHRA, CDR2 YSYEKL, per germline. CDR3 protein: CASSQGTSATYEQYF. CDR3 DNA sequence: TGCGCCAGCAGCCAAGGGACTAGCGCTACCTACGAGCAGTACTTC.

The chain joins TRBV19 to TRBJ2-7; 8 positions agree with TRBD1. This CDR3 contains 14 residues. Germline V gives CDR1 LNHDA, CDR2 SQIVND (reference sequence). Unmatched junction bases numbered 5, after V lost 3 bases and J lost 4 bases. CDR3 loop: CASSIQGAHYEQYF. The CDR3 DNA sequence: TGTGCCAGTAGTATTCAGGGGGCGCATTACGAGCAGTACTTC.

The chain combines TRBV6-4 with TRBJ2-2; tentatively, D is TRBD2 (5 bases). With 7 bases removed from V and 5 bases from J, the gap between germline ends came to 17 bases. CDR3 length: 15 residues. Germline V gives CDR1 MRHNA, CDR2 SNTAGT. In nucleotides, the CDR3 is TGTGCCAGCAAGAGGGATAGTGGAAGGACCGGGGAGCTGTTTTTT. Translation: CASKRDSGRTGELFF.

Remarks on this clone: A junction boundary mismatches the germline segment, possibly from a read error. The V call is TRBV10-2, the J call TRBJ2-7, with TRBD2 as a possible D gene (5 bases). CDR3 length: 10 amino acids. Germline V gene lookup returns CDR1 WSHSY and CDR2 SAAADI. The CDR3 DNA reads TGCGCCAGCGGTGAGACTAAGAAGTACTTC. Its translation: CASGETKKYF.

J is TRBJ1-4 and V is TRBV5-5; no clear D gene. The CDR3 loop spans 15 amino acids. Germline V gives CDR1 SGHKS, CDR2 YYEKEE (reference sequence). The V and J ends lost 0 bases and 10 bases respectively, with 16 bases between them. As DNA, the CDR3 is TGTGCCAGCAGCTTGGGGTCGGGTCTTCCGCGAAAACTGTTTTTT. It translates to CASSLGSGLPRKLFF.

A single count supports this clone. This chain joins TRBV30 and TRBJ2-3; tentative D call: TRBD2 (6 bases). The length of the CDR3 is 15 residues. CDR1 and CDR2 (germline): GTSNPN, SVGIG (reference sequence). The ends were cut back, 0 bases at V and 2 bases at J, with 12 bases in the middle. In DNA form, the CDR3 reads TGTGCCTGGAGTGTTCTGGCTAGCGACACAGATACGCAGTATTTT. This encodes CAWSVLASDTDTQYF.

This CDR3 reads CASSSSAEFDGTSGRWAKNIQYF. In DNA form, the CDR3 reads TGTGCCAGCAGCTCCTCTGCGGAGTTCGATGGGACTAGCGGGAGGTGGGCCAAAAACATTCAGTACTTC. The chain links TRBV21-1 to TRBJ2-4; TRBD2, the D gene given by the table, was not confirmed from the DNA. TRBV21-1 is given as a pseudogene. This CDR3 has 23 amino acids.

The J gene is TRBJ1-5, the V gene TRBV7-2; D remains ambiguous. CDR1 and CDR2 (germline): SGHTA, FQGNSA. The CDR3 has 15 amino acids. Trimming removed 2 bases at V and 0 bases at J, with 8 bases between. This CDR3 reads CASSLLANSNQPQHF. Written as DNA, the CDR3 is TGTGCCAGCAGCTTATTGGCTAATAGCAATCAGCCCCAGCATTTT.

As concerns this clone: A far bigger clonotype differs at one base, so this is likely a read error. Other DNA variants within this sample encode the same CDR3. V is TRBV6-1 and J is TRBJ1-2; D remains ambiguous. Trimming removed 5 bases from V and 5 bases from J, with 3 bases in between. Germline V gives CDR1 MNHNS, CDR2 SASEGT. The CDR3 is 10 amino acids. CDR3 in amino acids: CASSRYGYTF. The CDR3 DNA reads as TGTGCCAGCAGTCGGTATGGCTACACCTTC.

The gene calls are TRBV7-2 and TRBJ1-4, with a possible D match to TRBD1 (6 bases). The V and J ends lost 4 bases and 7 bases respectively, with 19 bases between them. The germline V gene encodes CDR1 SGHTA and CDR2 FQGNSA. CDR3 size: 16 residues. The CDR3 DNA sequence: TGTGCCAGCAGCTCATTAGGGTCCCTAGGGGGTGAAAAACTGTTTTTT. It translates to CASSSLGSLGGEKLFF.

This clone was counted a single time. This may come from a read error, since a much larger clone is one base off. This rearrangement joins TRBV7-2 to TRBJ2-3, with TRBD2 identical over 7 bases. CDR1 SGHTA and CDR2 FQGNSA come from the germline V gene. This CDR3 has 18 residues. The V gene end was trimmed by 5 bases and the J gene end by 0 bases; junction bases not matched to a gene: 14. CDR3 region: CASSLVLVGGPSTDTQYF. The CDR3 region has the DNA TGTGCCAGCAGCCTCGTGCTAGTGGGAGGGCCCAGCACAGATACGCAGTATTTT.

The genes are TRBV25-1 and TRBJ1-1; D is unresolved. This CDR3 is built from 13 residues. Trimming removed 7 bases at V and 0 bases at J, with 9 bases between. Germline CDR1 reads MGHDK; CDR2 reads SYGVNS. CDR3 sequence reads: CASTVGLNTEAFF. CDR3 DNA: TGTGCCAGCACGGTTGGGTTGAACACTGAAGCTTTCTTT.

As to this clone: The sample holds other DNA sequences that translate to the same CDR3. The rearrangement uses TRBV7-9 and TRBJ2-7; D tentatively reads TRBD1 or TRBD2 (5 bases each). Trimming stripped 3 bases from V and 6 bases from J, with 12 bases between. Germline V gene sequence: CDR1 SEHNR, CDR2 FQNEAQ (reference sequence). This CDR3 spans 13 amino acids. This CDR3 reads CASSLDGTSEQYF. CDR3 coding DNA: TGTGCCAGCAGCTTGGACGGGACCTCCGAGCAGTACTTC.

This clone appeared many times. The gene calls are TRBV27 and TRBJ1-5; 7 bases are a match to TRBD1. Germline CDR1 MNHEY, CDR2 SMNVEV (reference sequence). Trimming cost V 5 bases and J 7 bases; bases outside gene matches: 11. CDR3 length equals 15 residues. This CDR3 is CASSRRQGPWQPQHF. CDR3 sequence (DNA): TGTGCCAGCAGTCGACGACAGGGACCGTGGCAGCCCCAGCATTTT.

This clone is a singleton in its sample. The gene calls are TRBV9 and TRBJ2-6; the D gene is possibly TRBD2 (6 bases). The V and J ends lost 2 bases and 2 bases respectively, with 23 bases between them. In germline, CDR1 is SGDLS, CDR2 YYNGEE. The CDR3 extends over 20 amino acids. CDR3 region: CASSVAGRGLAPPGANVLTF. The DNA of the CDR3 is TGTGCCAGCAGCGTCGCGGGAAGGGGATTGGCCCCCCCTGGGGCCAACGTCCTGACTTTC.

The chain has TRBV5-1 and TRBJ1-1; D gene ambiguous. Trimming stripped 0 bases from V and 5 bases from J, with 11 bases between. The CDR3 spans 14 residues. Looked up from germline, CDR1 is SGHRS and CDR2 is YFSETQ. The CDR3: CASSLEASTTEAFF. The CDR3 bases are TGCGCCAGCAGCTTGGAGGCTAGTACGACTGAAGCTTTCTTT.

The chain couples TRBV7-9 to TRBJ1-5, with 7 bases identical to TRBD1. This CDR3 spans 13 amino acids. V lost 5 bases and J lost 9; bases outside the gene matches: 7. Germline V lookup: CDR1 SEHNR, CDR2 FQNEAQ (reference sequence). The CDR3 loop is CASSDTQGLPQHF. DNA of the CDR3: TGTGCCAGCAGCGACACACAGGGGCTGCCCCAGCATTTT. Filled out from reference TRBV7-9 and TRBJ1-5, the complete variable domain reads DTGVSQNPRHKITKRGQNVTFRCDPISEHNRLYWYRQTLGQGPEFLTYFQNEAQLEKSRLLSDRFSAERPKGSFSTLEIQRTEQGDSAMYLCASSDTQGLPQHFGDGTRLSIL.

The DNA of the CDR3 is TGTGCCAGCAGCGTTGGTGGGACACCAAACACTGAAGCTTTCTTT. As protein: CASSVGGTPNTEAFF. The chain uses TRBV9 and TRBJ1-1, with D possibly matching TRBD1 (6 bases). The CDR3 totals 15 residues. Trimming took 2 bases from V and 2 from J, leaving 13 bases between them. CDR1 and CDR2 from the germline V gene are SGDLS and YYNGEE.